The 28 T cell receptor beta chains in this list originate from one sample, sequenced in a study of blood T cell repertoires in COVID-19. TCRdb keeps only in-frame clones here, not all; method: immunoSEQ multiplex PCR. The data show 250,000 to 300,000 clones, roughly 87% seen once. The sample comprised peripheral blood. These receptors originate from a woman between 45 and 65 years old who had recovered from COVID-19.

The V and J genes are TRBV7-3 and TRBJ2-1, with D possibly being TRBD1 (6 bases). V was shortened by 5 bases and J by 4 bases, with 21 bases between the two germline ends. Germline lookup yields CDR1 SGHTA and CDR2 FQGTGA. There are 17 residues in the CDR3. CDR3 residues: CASSHGSGQGIYNEQFF. DNA for the CDR3: TGTGCCAGCAGCCATGGTTCCGGGCAGGGGATTTACAATGAGCAGTTCTTC.

This clone has a single count. The rearrangement uses TRBV28 and TRBJ1-2; perhaps TRBD1 as D (6 bases). CDR1 is MDHEN and CDR2 is SYDVKM in the germline V gene. The CDR3 runs 13 residues. The V gene lost 7 bases and the J gene lost 5 bases, with 14 bases spanning the gap. The CDR3 bases are TGTGCCAGCACCTCGACAGGTCGATATGGCTACACCTTC. It translates to CASTSTGRYGYTF.

The chain recombines TRBV30 with TRBJ2-5; 14 nucleotides agree with TRBD2. The CDR3 has 17 residues. Germline-derived CDR1 and CDR2 are GTSNPN and SVGIG (reference sequence). V shed 2 bases and J 3 bases; nucleotides not matched to a gene: 8. The CDR3 reads CAWSPHGLAGGEETQYF. The CDR3 region has the DNA TGTGCCTGGAGTCCCCATGGACTAGCGGGGGGTGAAGAGACCCAGTACTTC.

The chain combines TRBV30 with TRBJ1-4; 8 bases align to TRBD1. Trimming removed 1 base from V and 0 bases from J; junction bases left unmatched: 7. Germline V gene lookup returns CDR1 GTSNPN and CDR2 SVGIG (reference sequence). The CDR3 loop spans 17 amino acids. The CDR3 loop reads CAWSGRDRTATNEKLFF. The CDR3 coding sequence is TGTGCCTGGAGTGGCAGGGACAGGACCGCAACTAATGAAAAACTGTTTTTT.

The V and J genes are TRBV6-1 and TRBJ1-2; TRBD1 matches at 9 bases. Germline assignment: CDR1 MNHNS and CDR2 SASEGT. The CDR3 is made up of 13 amino acids. V lost 5 bases to trimming and J lost 6 bases; unmatched junction nucleotides: 4. CDR3 in DNA: TGTGCCAGCAGTTCCACAGGGGGCCATGGCTACACCTTC. Translating it yields CASSSTGGHGYTF.

This chain links TRBV9 with TRBJ1-2, with 7 bases identical to TRBD1. V trimming: 2 bases; J trimming: 4 bases; junction bases outside the gene matches: 14. Germline loops: CDR1 SGDLS, CDR2 YYNGEE. There are 17 residues in the CDR3. The CDR3 bases are TGTGCCAGCAGCGTCCGGGACAGCTTGCTCTACCTCTATGGCTACACCTTC. Amino acids: CASSVRDSLLYLYGYTF.

V is TRBV19 and J is TRBJ2-1; TRBD1 is a possible D gene (6 bases). Per germline, CDR1 LNHDA and CDR2 SQIVND (reference sequence). The CDR3 contains 14 residues. V lost 2 bases and J 3 bases, leaving 8 bases between the germline ends. As DNA, the CDR3 is TGTGCCAGTAGTATAACAGGGAACTACAATGAGCAGTTCTTC. Its protein product is CASSITGNYNEQFF.

The genes are TRBV5-4 and TRBJ1-1; TRBD1 is a possible D gene (6 bases). V shed 0 bases and J shed 3 bases, with 12 bases lying between them. Looked up from germline, CDR1 is SGHNT and CDR2 is YYREEE (reference sequence). There are 15 residues in the CDR3. In DNA form, the CDR3 reads TGTGCCAGCAGCTTGGGGACGGCAGGGGACACTGAAGCTTTCTTT. As protein: CASSLGTAGDTEAFF.

The chain links TRBV7-2 to TRBJ2-3; TRBD2 matches 15 bases. With V trimmed by 5 bases and J by 4 bases, 4 bases remained unmatched. The CDR3 spans 16 residues. The V gene's germline CDR1 is SGHTA and CDR2 FQGNSA. This CDR3 is CASSQGLAGGADTQYF. Here the CDR3 DNA reads TGTGCCAGCAGCCAAGGACTAGCGGGGGGGGCAGATACGCAGTATTTT.

The chain couples TRBV12-5 to TRBJ1-2; maybe TRBD1 (5 bases). Trimming left V 5 bases short and J 4 bases short, with 14 bases between. From germline, CDR1 is LGHNT and CDR2 FRNRAP. The CDR3 has 14 residues. CDR3 DNA: TGTGCTAGTGGTAGGTGGGGGGATGGCTATGGCTACACCTTC. Translating it yields CASGRWGDGYGYTF.

The V gene is TRBV6-5, the J gene TRBJ1-4; 7 positions match TRBD1. Per germline, CDR1 MNHEY and CDR2 SVGAGI. The length of the CDR3 is 14 residues. Trimming removed 4 bases from V and 4 bases from J; junction bases left unmatched: 3. The CDR3 DNA reads TGTGCCAGCAGTTGGGACAGATTTAATGAAAAACTGTTTTTT. Encoded protein: CASSWDRFNEKLFF.

This sequence joins TRBV25-1 and TRBJ1-2, with D possibly matching TRBD1 (5 bases). This CDR3 spans 11 amino acids. The V and J ends lost 6 bases and 9 bases respectively, with 11 bases between them. Germline V gene lookup returns CDR1 MGHDK and CDR2 SYGVNS. Here the CDR3 reads CASSRGTSYTF. The CDR3 bases are TGTGCCAGCAGCCGGGGGACGAGCTACACCTTC.

This clone was recorded at least ten times. The V gene is TRBV10-1, the J gene TRBJ2-5, with a tentative D call TRBD1 (6 bases). CDR3 size: 15 residues. Germline CDR1 WNHNN, CDR2 SYGVQD (reference sequence). Trimming removed 5 bases at V and 2 bases at J, with 15 bases between. In nucleotides, the CDR3 is TGCGCCAGCAGTTCCAGTGCAGGGGAACAAGAGACCCAGTACTTC. The encoded protein is CASSSSAGEQETQYF.

In this sample, this clone turned up a few times. V is TRBV7-2 and J is TRBJ1-2, with a weak D call TRBD1 (6 bases). Per the germline V gene, CDR1 is SGHTA and CDR2 is FQGNSA. V lost 1 base and J lost 6, with 12 bases in between. CDR3 length: 14 amino acids. CDR3 loop: CASSLGRQGNGYTF. CDR3 in DNA: TGTGCCAGCAGCTTAGGACGGCAGGGGAATGGCTACACCTTC.

The rearrangement uses TRBV2 and TRBJ1-1; D unresolved. The V gene's germline CDR1 is SNHLY and CDR2 FYNNEI. V was pared by 8 bases and J by 1 base, with 17 bases between. CDR3 length: 15 amino acids. The CDR3 DNA sequence: TGTGCCAGCCCAAAGAATGTGGGCAGGAACACTGAAGCTTTCTTT. This codes for CASPKNVGRNTEAFF. Variable domain in full (rest from reference TRBV2 and TRBJ1-1): EPEVTQTPSHQVTQMGQEVILRCVPISNHLYFYWYRQILGQKVEFLVSFYNNEISEKSEIFDDQFSVERPDGSNFTLKIRSTKLEDSAMYFCASPKNVGRNTEAFFGQGTRLTVV.

This chain uses TRBV4-2 with TRBJ2-3, with D possibly matching TRBD1 (6 bases). The CDR3 consists of 14 residues. Germline loops: CDR1 LGHNA, CDR2 YNFKEQ. Trimming took 0 bases from V and 7 from J, leaving 11 bases between them. The CDR3 DNA reads TGTGCCAGCAGCCAAGATATGGGACACCATACGCAGTATTTT. Translation: CASSQDMGHHTQYF.

The rearrangement links TRBV15 to TRBJ1-6; 8 nucleotides match TRBD1. The CDR3 totals 14 residues. V dropped 6 bases and J dropped 7; count of bases not matched to a gene: 5. In germline, CDR1 is LNHNV, CDR2 YYDKDF (reference sequence). CDR3 sequence (DNA): TGTGCCACCAGTTGGGACAGGTTAAATTCACCCCTCCACTTT. This sequence encodes CATSWDRLNSPLHF.

Regarding this clone: Other DNA sequences in the same sample also yield this CDR3. The chain combines TRBV6-5 with TRBJ1-1; no firm D call. V lost 5 bases and J 3 bases, leaving 4 bases between the germline ends. Germline values: CDR1 MNHEY, CDR2 SVGAGI. This CDR3 is 11 amino acids long. The CDR3, as DNA: TGTGCCAGCAGTCGGGACACTGAAGCTTTCTTT. The encoded protein is CASSRDTEAFF.

In its sample, this clone was seen once. This chain connects TRBV6-5 to TRBJ1-6; D not certain. There are 14 residues in the CDR3. Trimming removed 5 bases at V and 5 bases at J, with 10 bases between. CDR1 MNHEY and CDR2 SVGAGI come from the germline V gene. The CDR3 region has the DNA TGTGCCAGCAGTCAGGCACAGAATAATTCACCCCTCCACTTT. As protein: CASSQAQNNSPLHF.

The DNA of the CDR3 is TGTGCCAGCAGCCAAGCTAACACCGGGGAGCTGTTTTTT. The encoded protein is CASSQANTGELFF. The gene calls are TRBV14 and TRBJ2-2; D not resolved. CDR1 and CDR2 (germline): SGHDN, FVKESK. This CDR3 has 13 amino acids. Trimming cost V 1 base and J 2 bases, with 2 bases left between them.

J is TRBJ1-2 and V is TRBV7-2; D not resolved. Trimming took off 3 bases at V and 7 bases at J, with 12 bases between the two ends. CDR3 size: 13 residues. Germline values: CDR1 SGHTA, CDR2 FQGNSA. The CDR3: CASSFFPPRGYTF. CDR3 nucleotide sequence: TGTGCCAGCAGCTTTTTCCCTCCGCGTGGCTACACCTTC.

The V gene is TRBV7-2, the J gene TRBJ1-2; maybe TRBD1 (5 bases). Trimming cost V 5 bases and J 6 bases, with 25 bases left between them. The CDR3 sequence is 17 residues long. Germline assignment: CDR1 SGHTA and CDR2 FQGNSA. The CDR3 region is CASSPPPPLAGPHGYTF. The CDR3 DNA is TGTGCCAGCAGCCCACCCCCCCCCTTGGCAGGGCCCCATGGCTACACCTTC. Looking up the rest from reference TRBV7-2 and TRBJ1-2 gives the full variable domain: GAGVSQSPSNKVTEKGKDVELRCDPISGHTALYWYRQSLGQGLEFLIYFQGNSAPDKSGLPSDRFSAERTGGSVSTLTIQRTQQEDSAVYLCASSPPPPLAGPHGYTFGSGTRLTVV.

J is TRBJ1-1 and V is TRBV20-1, with D possibly matching TRBD1 (5 bases). Germline V gene data show CDR1 as DFQATT and CDR2 as SNEGSKA (reference sequence). The CDR3 sequence is 10 residues long. V lost 1 base and J lost 12, with 9 bases in between. CDR3 DNA sequence: TGCAGTGCTAGAGGTCAGGGTACTTTCTTT. Its protein is CSARGQGTFF.

V gene TRBV5-1 combines with J gene TRBJ2-3, with a possible D match to TRBD2 (5 bases). This CDR3 is built from 17 residues. V was pared by 0 bases and J by 0 bases, with 14 bases between. CDR1 is SGHRS, CDR2 YFSETQ, per germline. CDR3 loop: CASSLGSDSTSTDTQYF. CDR3 nucleotide sequence: TGCGCCAGCAGCTTGGGATCGGACTCCACTAGCACAGATACGCAGTATTTT. Full variable domain (rest looked up from reference TRBV5-1 and TRBJ2-3): KAGVTQTPRYLIKTRGQQVTLSCSPISGHRSVSWYQQTPGQGLQFLFEYFSETQRNKGNFPGRFSGRQFSNSRSEMNVSTLELGDSALYLCASSLGSDSTSTDTQYFGPGTRLTVL.

V and J are TRBV7-9 and TRBJ1-1; D is uncertain. The CDR3 runs to 12 residues. The germline gives CDR1 SEHNR, CDR2 FQNEAQ (reference sequence). Trimming shortened V by 3 bases and J by 5 bases, and 7 bases separated the two germline ends. The CDR3 here is CASSFGRTEAFF. The CDR3 DNA is TGTGCCAGCAGCTTCGGGAGGACTGAAGCTTTCTTT. The whole variable domain, filled in from reference TRBV7-9 and TRBJ1-1, reads DTGVSQNPRHKITKRGQNVTFRCDPISEHNRLYWYRQTLGQGPEFLTYFQNEAQLEKSRLLSDRFSAERPKGSFSTLEIQRTEQGDSAMYLCASSFGRTEAFFGQGTRLTVV.

The CDR3: CASSQSGSLGQFF. CDR3 DNA sequence: TGCGCCAGCAGTCAGAGCGGGTCCCTCGGGCAGTTCTTC. This chain uses TRBV23-1 with TRBJ2-1; D is possibly TRBD2 (6 bases). TRBV23-1 has ORF status, its function being uncertain. The CDR3 spans 13 residues. With 3 bases removed from V and 12 bases from J, the gap between germline ends came to 15 bases.

J is TRBJ2-5 and V is TRBV5-1, with a tentative D call TRBD1 (6 bases). This CDR3 is built from 15 residues. Trimming stripped 2 bases from V and 5 bases from J, with 16 bases between. Germline CDR1 and CDR2: SGHRS and YFSETQ. The CDR3 sequence is CASSLSQGSGETQYF. CDR3 coding DNA: TGCGCCAGCAGCTTAAGCCAGGGGTCGGGGGAGACCCAGTACTTC. The full variable domain, its missing parts supplied by reference TRBV5-1 and TRBJ2-5, is KAGVTQTPRYLIKTRGQQVTLSCSPISGHRSVSWYQQTPGQGLQFLFEYFSETQRNKGNFPGRFSGRQFSNSRSEMNVSTLELGDSALYLCASSLSQGSGETQYFGPGTRLLVL.

The chain couples TRBV6-1 to TRBJ1-6; a weak D match, TRBD1 (5 bases). V gave up 2 bases and J gave up 11 bases, with 10 bases separating them. Germline lookup yields CDR1 MNHNS and CDR2 SASEGT. This CDR3 comprises 13 residues. In DNA, the CDR3 is TGTGCCAGCAGTGAAAAAGGGGCGGCACCCCTCCACTTT. Protein: CASSEKGAAPLHF.